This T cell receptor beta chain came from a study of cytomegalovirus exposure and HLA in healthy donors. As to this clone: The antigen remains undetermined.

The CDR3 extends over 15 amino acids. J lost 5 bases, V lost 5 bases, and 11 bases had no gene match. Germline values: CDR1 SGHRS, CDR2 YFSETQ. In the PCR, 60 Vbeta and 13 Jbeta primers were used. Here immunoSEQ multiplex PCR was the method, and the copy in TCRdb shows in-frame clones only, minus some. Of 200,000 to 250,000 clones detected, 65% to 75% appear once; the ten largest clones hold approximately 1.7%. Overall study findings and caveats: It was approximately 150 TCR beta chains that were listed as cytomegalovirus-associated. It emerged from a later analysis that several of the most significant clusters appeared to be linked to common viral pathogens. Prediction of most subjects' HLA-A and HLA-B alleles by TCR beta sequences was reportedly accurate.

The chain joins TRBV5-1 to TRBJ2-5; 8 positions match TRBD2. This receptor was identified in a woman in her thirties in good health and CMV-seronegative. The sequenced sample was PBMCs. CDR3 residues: CASSTQREIWETQYF. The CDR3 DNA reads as TGCGCCAGCAGTACCCAGCGGGAGATCTGGGAGACCCAGTACTTC.